These 26 T cell receptor beta chains originate from one sample sequenced in a study of shared clonotypes between healthy human individuals. The repertoire was sequenced with immunoSEQ multiplex PCR; TCRdb's copy has only in-frame clones and lacks some. The table includes a few million clones, around 90% detected once. What was sequenced was naive CD4+ T cells sorted from blood. Subset here: CD45RA+ positively selected. The receptors derive from a young man in good health.

This chain joins TRBV6-5 and TRBJ1-3; no definite D call. The length of the CDR3 is 15 residues. Trimming cost V 5 bases and J 2 bases, with 13 bases left between them. Germline CDR1 MNHEY, CDR2 SVGAGI. The CDR3 loop is CASSLLRKTGNTIYF. The CDR3 coding sequence is TGTGCCAGCAGTCTGCTACGCAAAACTGGAAACACCATATATTTT.

The chain uses TRBV7-5 and TRBJ1-5; the table gives TRBD1 as D, unverified against the DNA. TRBV7-5 is labeled a pseudogene. The CDR3 runs 15 residues. The CDR3 DNA is TGTGCCAGAAGCTTAGGGGGGACAACTAATCAGCCCCAGCATTTT. Translation: CARSLGGTTNQPQHF.

The chain has TRBV6-5 and TRBJ2-7, with D perhaps matching TRBD1 or TRBD2 (5 bases each). Germline loops: CDR1 MNHEY, CDR2 SVGAGI. The CDR3 has 12 residues. Trimming left V 11 bases short and J 3 bases short, with 14 bases between. The CDR3 loop is CAGGTGIYEQYF. The CDR3 DNA reads TGTGCCGGGGGAACCGGCATCTACGAGCAGTACTTC.

V gene TRBV6-1 combines with J gene TRBJ1-6, with a tentative D call TRBD1 (5 bases). The CDR3 totals 15 residues. Per the germline V gene, CDR1 is MNHNS and CDR2 is SASEGT. Trimming took off 1 base at V and 10 bases at J, with 14 bases between the two ends. CDR3 protein: CASSEGGTWGSPLHF. CDR3 coding DNA: TGTGCCAGCAGTGAAGGAGGGACTTGGGGGTCACCCCTCCACTTT.

This chain joins TRBV9 and TRBJ2-2; 7 nucleotides match TRBD1. The V gene end was trimmed by 4 bases and the J gene end by 6 bases; junction bases not matched to a gene: 6. The CDR3 loop spans 14 amino acids. Germline V gene lookup returns CDR1 SGDLS and CDR2 YYNGEE. CDR3 DNA: TGTGCCAGCAGCCCCTCGACAGGGTCCGGGGAGCTGTTTTTT. Its translation: CASSPSTGSGELFF.

CDR3 loop: CARSPPDAHYEQYF. The CDR3 region has the DNA TGTGCCAGAAGCCCGCCGGACGCGCACTACGAGCAGTACTTC. The V and J genes are TRBV5-3 and TRBJ2-7; no definite D call. TRBV5-3 carries the ORF label, with uncertain function. This CDR3 spans 14 amino acids. V was shortened by 4 bases and J by 3 bases, with 14 bases between the two germline ends.

The chain is built from TRBV28 and TRBJ2-1, with 11 bases fitting TRBD2. CDR3 length: 15 amino acids. Unmatched junction bases numbered 13, after V lost 5 bases and J lost 13 bases. Germline V lookup: CDR1 MDHEN, CDR2 SYDVKM. The CDR3 loop is CASSGRGSGGVEQFF. The CDR3 nucleotides read TGTGCCAGCAGTGGCCGAGGTAGCGGGGGGGTAGAACAGTTCTTC.

The chain has TRBV2 and TRBJ1-2; D is perhaps TRBD1 (6 bases). Trimming stripped 5 bases from V and 4 bases from J, with 17 bases between. Germline CDR1 and CDR2: SNHLY and FYNNEI. CDR3 length equals 15 residues. Here the CDR3 DNA reads TGTGCCAGCAGTCGTTGGGACCAGGGGCGCTATGGCTACACCTTC. Its protein is CASSRWDQGRYGYTF.

This clone is a singleton in its sample. The genes are TRBV25-1 and TRBJ2-3; D is unresolved. Trimming left V 0 bases short and J 3 bases short, with 10 bases between. Germline-derived CDR1 and CDR2 are MGHDK and SYGVNS. The CDR3 extends over 15 amino acids. In DNA form, the CDR3 reads TGTGCCAGCAGTGAATATAGTTTGTGGACAGATACGCAGTATTTT. Translating it yields CASSEYSLWTDTQYF.

The gene calls are TRBV5-1 and TRBJ2-3, with TRBD2 matching 8 bases. J lost 2 bases, V lost 1 base, and 3 bases had no gene match. The CDR3 runs 15 residues. Germline CDR1 SGHRS, CDR2 YFSETQ. The chain's CDR3 is CASSLRGLDTDTQYF. As DNA, the CDR3 is TGCGCCAGCAGCTTGAGGGGACTAGACACAGATACGCAGTATTTT.

This clone was observed a single time. The V gene is TRBV2, the J gene TRBJ2-5, with TRBD1 identical over 8 bases. Germline CDR1 SNHLY, CDR2 FYNNEI. The junction had 4 bases not matched to a gene; V was cut back by 6 bases and J by 1 base. The CDR3 runs to 14 residues. As DNA, the CDR3 is TGTGCCAGCAGGCTCACAGGGGGCCAAGAGACCCAGTACTTC. Translating it yields CASRLTGGQETQYF.

The chain is built from TRBV30 and TRBJ2-1; no clear D. Germline V CDR1 and CDR2: GTSNPN, SVGIG (reference sequence). CDR3 size: 13 residues. V was pared by 0 bases and J by 15 bases, with 18 bases between. This CDR3 is CAWSVRSGGNGFF. In DNA, the CDR3 is TGTGCCTGGAGTGTACGGTCGGGTGGGAACGGGTTCTTC.

V usage is TRBV18 and J usage is TRBJ2-7; possibly TRBD1 for D (5 bases). Trimming removed 3 bases from V and 1 base from J, with 10 bases in between. The V gene's germline CDR1 is KGHSH and CDR2 LQKENI. This CDR3 is 14 amino acids long. In DNA, the CDR3 is TGTGCCAGCTCACCCCCGGACATGTCCTACGAGCAGTACTTC. Its translation is CASSPPDMSYEQYF. The whole variable domain, remainder taken from reference TRBV18 and TRBJ2-7, is NAGVMQNPRHLVRRRGQEARLRCSPMKGHSHVYWYRQLPEEGLKFMVYLQKENIIDESGMPKERFSAEFPKEGPSILRIQQVVRGDSAAYFCASSPPDMSYEQYFGPGTRLTVT.

This clone has just one count. The chain employs TRBV7-2 and TRBJ2-3, with TRBD2 identical over 12 bases. There are 16 residues in the CDR3. The V gene's germline CDR1 is SGHTA and CDR2 FQGNSA. The ends lost 5 bases at V and 3 bases at J; junction bases unmatched: 6. CDR3 in DNA: TGTGCCAGCAGCACTCAGACTAGCGGGGGAACAGATACGCAGTATTTT. Encoded protein: CASSTQTSGGTDTQYF.

V is TRBV4-1 and J is TRBJ2-4; D perhaps matches TRBD1 (6 bases). Trimming stripped 5 bases from V and 4 bases from J, with 15 bases between. Germline lookup yields CDR1 MGHRA and CDR2 YSYEKL. The CDR3 extends over 15 amino acids. Here the CDR3 reads CASSYENTGKNIQYF. Here the CDR3 DNA reads TGCGCCAGCAGCTACGAGAATACAGGGAAAAACATTCAGTACTTC.

The V gene is TRBV5-5, the J gene TRBJ2-6; D uncertain. The V gene's germline CDR1 is SGHKS and CDR2 YYEKEE (reference sequence). V was pared by 4 bases and J by 7 bases, with 9 bases between. The CDR3 totals 13 residues. CDR3 sequence reads: CASSMGIANVLTF. The CDR3 nucleotides are TGTGCCAGCAGCATGGGGATCGCCAACGTCCTGACTTTC.

This chain uses TRBV28 with TRBJ2-7; 9 positions agree with TRBD2. The CDR3 extends over 14 amino acids. Per the germline V gene, CDR1 is MDHEN and CDR2 is SYDVKM. The V gene end was trimmed by 7 bases and the J gene end by 2 bases; junction bases not matched to a gene: 6. CDR3 coding DNA: TGTGCCAGCACTATTATAGCGGGGGCCTACGAGCAGTACTTC. It translates to CASTIIAGAYEQYF.

Details on this clone: This specimen includes other DNA sequences encoding the same CDR3. The chain recombines TRBV29-1 with TRBJ2-3; D remains unclear. The V and J ends lost 3 bases and 3 bases respectively, with 7 bases between them. The CDR3 length is 12 residues. From germline, CDR1 is SQVTM and CDR2 ANQGSEA. The CDR3 loop reads CSVDIGTDTQYF. The CDR3 DNA follows: TGCAGCGTTGATATAGGGACAGATACGCAGTATTTT.

The chain couples TRBV11-2 to TRBJ1-2, with TRBD1 as a possible D gene (5 bases). V shed 5 bases and J shed 3 bases, with 10 bases lying between them. CDR3 length: 13 residues. CDR1 and CDR2 (germline): SGHAT, FQNNGV. The CDR3 protein is CASSIGTYYGYTF. In DNA form, the CDR3 reads TGTGCCAGCAGCATAGGGACTTACTATGGCTACACCTTC.

The V gene is TRBV29-1, the J gene TRBJ2-5; 10 bases fit TRBD1. J was trimmed by 6 bases and V by 0 bases; bases with no gene match: 1. This CDR3 region has 13 residues. Germline V lookup: CDR1 SQVTM, CDR2 ANQGSEA. The CDR3: CSVEEGQGKTQYF. As DNA, the CDR3 is TGCAGCGTTGAAGAGGGACAGGGGAAGACCCAGTACTTC.

The J gene is TRBJ2-1, the V gene TRBV11-2, with 12 bases identical to TRBD1. CDR1 is SGHAT and CDR2 is FQNNGV in the germline V gene. The CDR3 length is 14 residues. The V segment lost 5 bases and the J segment 9 bases; nucleotides outside the gene matches: 5. CDR3 sequence: CASSAGTGGIEQFF. The CDR3 DNA is TGTGCCAGCAGCGCGGGGACAGGGGGCATTGAGCAGTTCTTC.

The V gene is TRBV19, the J gene TRBJ1-1; D ambiguous. This CDR3 is built from 12 residues. The germline V gene has CDR1 LNHDA and CDR2 SQIVND (reference sequence). The ends were cut back, 0 bases at V and 9 bases at J, with 8 bases in the middle. The CDR3 is CASSIEPAQAFF. Written as DNA, the CDR3 is TGTGCCAGTAGTATAGAGCCCGCTCAAGCTTTCTTT.

The chain joins TRBV19 to TRBJ2-2; no clear D gene. The CDR3 is 13 residues long. CDR1 and CDR2 (germline): LNHDA, SQIVND (reference sequence). With 6 bases removed from V and 5 bases from J, the gap between germline ends came to 10 bases. CDR3 coding DNA: TGTGCCAGTAGAAACTGGCCGACCGGGGAGCTGTTTTTT. It specifies CASRNWPTGELFF.

The chain carries TRBV6-1 and TRBJ2-3; D is perhaps TRBD2 (6 bases). CDR1 and CDR2 (germline): MNHNS, SASEGT. Trimming cost V 4 bases and J 4 bases, with 18 bases left between them. The CDR3 is made up of 16 amino acids. This chain's CDR3 is CASSGVGLGVADTQYF. The CDR3 region has the DNA TGTGCCAGCAGTGGCGTGGGACTGGGAGTGGCAGATACGCAGTATTTT.

This chain uses TRBV10-1 with TRBJ2-3; D unclear. CDR1 WNHNN and CDR2 SYGVQD come from the germline V gene (reference sequence). V was trimmed by 2 bases and J by 9 bases, leaving 9 bases between them. The CDR3 is 12 residues long. The CDR3 loop reads CASSETSVTQYF. As DNA, the CDR3 is TGCGCCAGCAGTGAGACCTCCGTCACGCAGTATTTT.

This chain joins TRBV4-1 and TRBJ1-2; the D gene is possibly TRBD1 (6 bases). Trimming took off 3 bases at V and 8 bases at J, with 13 bases between the two ends. The CDR3 loop spans 13 amino acids. Germline lookup yields CDR1 MGHRA and CDR2 YSYEKL. As DNA, the CDR3 is TGCGCCAGCAGCCATGGGGGGGCCTGGGGCTACACCTTC. Residues: CASSHGGAWGYTF.